This is a list of T cell receptor beta chains from one sample in a study of T cell repertoires in cytomegalovirus infection. MiXCR was run by TCRdb on the reads, yielding one entry per CDR3 protein. This repertoire shows approximately 500,000 distinct CDR3 sequences, 11% found once; its top ten account for roughly 10%. Sequenced input: PBMCs. The origin of the receptors is a human donor in good health (CMV status not recorded). Some clones in this sample may be carry-over from other donors' samples. CDR3s leave out the opening cysteine and the closing phenylalanine or tryptophan. Each record gives: J gene, CDR3 length, V gene, CDR3 protein.

>TRBJ1-6|14|TRBV3-1
ASSHRQSSYNSPLH
>TRBJ2-7|13|TRBV27
ASSLSRLAGGEQY
>TRBJ2-7|14|TRBV20-1
SARPSLGDRGYEQY
>TRBJ2-5|16|TRBV27
ASSLSAIVGQGGETQY
>TRBJ1-1|11|TRBV11-3
ASSFGGGKEAF
>TRBJ2-7|12|TRBV5-6
ASSLNDDIGQQY
>TRBJ2-6|12|TRBV5-1
ASSSASGANVLT
>TRBJ1-2|11|TRBV3-1
ASSYGRAGGYT
>TRBJ2-3|12|TRBV11-2
ASSWASAADTQY
>TRBJ2-2|12|TRBV20-1
SARDGQIVGELF
>TRBJ1-6|11|TRBV30
AWSAEPESPLH
>TRBJ2-2|11|TRBV29-1
SVVHPNTGELF
>TRBJ2-3|15|TRBV5-1
ASSLVPVDRGTDTQY
>TRBJ2-3|14|TRBV3-1
ASSQGLAGAVDTQY
>TRBJ2-2|15|TRBV24-1
ATSARHAGVYTGELL
>TRBJ2-5|17|TRBV7-9
ASSSSWDLPTYQQETQY